This T cell receptor (beta chain) was sequenced during a study of shared clonotypes between healthy human individuals. Points from the study as a whole: The sharing of about 5.3% of naive CD4 clonotypes was seen across a few donors.

Genomic DNA from each subset was divided evenly over several immunoSEQ plates. Authors' analysis steps: ImmunoSEQ yielded junction-only sequences lacking quality scores, so filtering differed. The protocol was immunoSEQ multiplex PCR, while the TCRdb copy is restricted to in-frame clones and leaves out a portion. V and J calls and clone size are given by that table; D and trimming were obtained from the DNA. The profile covers 150,000 to 200,000 clones, with roughly 93% appearing a single time and more than 0.06% taken by the ten largest. The CDR3 length is 14 residues. V lost 3 bases and J 3 bases, leaving 10 bases between the germline ends. Germline CDR1 reads MDHEN; CDR2 reads SYDVKM. This clone has a single count. As yet, its antigen is unknown.

J is TRBJ2-3 and V is TRBV28, with D unclear. The sample taken for sequencing was naive CD4+ T cells sorted from blood. Subset in this sample: CD45RA+ positively selected. The clonotype originates from a woman in her 30s in good health. CDR3: CASSFYSLTDTQYF. CDR3 in DNA: TGTGCCAGCAGTTTCTACAGCCTGACAGATACGCAGTATTTT.